This TCR beta chain originates from a study of T cells in Graves' hyperthyroidism and ophthalmopathy. The germline V gene encodes CDR1 DFQATT and CDR2 SNEGSKA (reference sequence). The CDR3 has 15 residues. The V and J ends lost 1 base and 3 bases respectively, with 13 bases between them. It was RNA transcripts that yielded the amplified TCR beta CDR3 regions. During a first-round RT-PCR of the TCR CDR3, the HTBI primer set was used. TCRdb fed the multiplex PCR reads into MiXCR, producing one record per CDR3 protein. The sample holds under 30,000 distinct CDR3 sequences, around 47% seen once. This clonotype was sampled from a middle-aged woman with Graves' hyperthyroidism that later progressed to Graves' ophthalmopathy. This chain joins TRBV20-1 and TRBJ1-5; perhaps TRBD1 as D (5 bases). The sequencing input was blood. Here the CDR3 DNA reads TGCAGTGCTAGAGGGGGGGAACCGGCCAATCAGCCCCAGCATTTT. Translating gives CSARGGEPANQPQHF.